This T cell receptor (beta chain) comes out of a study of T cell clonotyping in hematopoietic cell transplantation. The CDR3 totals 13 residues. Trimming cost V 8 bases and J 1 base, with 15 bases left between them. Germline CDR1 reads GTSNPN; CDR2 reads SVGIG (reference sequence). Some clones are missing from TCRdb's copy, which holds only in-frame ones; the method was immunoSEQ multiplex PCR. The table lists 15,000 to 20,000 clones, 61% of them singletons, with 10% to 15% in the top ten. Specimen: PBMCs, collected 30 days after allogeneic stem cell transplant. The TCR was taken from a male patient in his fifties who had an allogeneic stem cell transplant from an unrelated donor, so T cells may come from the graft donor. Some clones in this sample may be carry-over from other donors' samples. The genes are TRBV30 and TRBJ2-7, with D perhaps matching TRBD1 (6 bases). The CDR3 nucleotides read TGTGCCGGAAATGACAGGCGATCCTACGAGCAGTACTTC. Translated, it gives CAGNDRRSYEQYF.